The entry that follows covers one T cell receptor (beta chain) sequence. Its antigen is undetermined. Assay used: immunoSEQ multiplex PCR; TCRdb lists only in-frame clones, some missing. The table lists about 78,000 clones, about 95% of them singletons. The CDR3 consists of 13 residues. V lost 4 bases and J 0 bases, leaving 6 bases between the germline ends. The germline V gene has CDR1 SGDLS and CDR2 YYNGEE. This entry is derived from a study of cytomegalovirus exposure and HLA in healthy donors. General observations from the study: Three of the chains that were CMV-associated were confirmed in vitro to be specific for CMV antigens.

Sequencing was performed on PBMCs. The chain has TRBV9 and TRBJ2-3; D uncertain. The origin of this receptor is a man younger than 35 in good health and CMV-seropositive. The CDR3 nucleotides read TGTGCCAGCAGCCTCTCCAGCACAGATACGCAGTATTTT. Translating gives CASSLSSTDTQYF.